This entry features one TCR beta chain sequence. CDR3 length equals 15 residues. Germline CDR1 is MNHEY and CDR2 is SVGEGT. Sequencing libraries for TCR beta were prepared with iRepertoire HTBI primers and Arm-PCR of CDR3 regions. Each CDR3 protein is one row after TCRdb ran MiXCR on the multiplex PCR reads. The table records roughly 500,000 distinct CDR3 sequences, 14% of them present only once. The data are from a study of regulatory T cells in long-lasting Graves disease. About the study: Graves' patients (newly diagnosed) had been on antithyroid drugs under 3 months.

Stated time point: newly diagnosed GD, antithyroid drugs for less than 3 months. Following extraction of RNA from PBMCs, that RNA was used to make the TCR library. This sample was shared with a second study, whose subject was T cells in Graves' hyperthyroidism and ophthalmopathy. That work contributes: With the HTBI primer set, the TCR CDR3 went through a first round of RT-PCR.

This receptor was identified in a woman between 45 and 65 years old with Graves disease. The sequencing here drew on peripheral blood mononuclear cells (PBMCs), taken at new diagnosis, from a patient treated with antithyroid drugs. V and J are TRBV6-2 or TRBV6-3 and TRBJ2-1; TRBD2 matches at 11 bases. The last part of the DNA fits TRBJ2-5 better; the J call may be wrong. Here the CDR3 reads CASSLAGGPQETQYF. The CDR3 region has the DNA TGTGCCAGCAGTTTAGCGGGAGGGCCCCAGGAGACCCAGTACTTC.